The rows below give T cell receptor beta chains drawn from one sample of a study of blood T cell repertoires in COVID-19. Profiled with immunoSEQ multiplex PCR; TCRdb holds only in-frame clones, not every one. The top ten hold roughly 1.2% of the sample, which has 90,000 to 120,000 clones, around nine tenths seen once. The sequenced sample was peripheral blood. All receptors come from a woman aged 25-40 years with acute or convalescent COVID-19. The CDR3 runs from the conserved cysteine through the conserved F or W. Each record gives: clone size, D gene, V gene, J gene, CDR3 DNA, CDR3 protein. The D gene is left open where the match is weak. Some rows mark clone size as missing; the rest say once, few, many or name a class of expanded clone.

size: .
D: .
V: TRBV20-1
J: TRBJ1-2
DNA: TGCAGTGCGCCCCGGTCTTATGGCTACACCTTC
CDR3: CSAPRSYGYTF

size: .
D: .
V: TRBV21-1
J: TRBJ2-7
DNA: TGTGCCAGCAGCAAACCGGATCGGACTAGCGGAAACTCTTTCTCCTACGAGCAGTACTTC
CDR3: CASSKPDRTSGNSFSYEQYF

size: .
D: TRBD1
V: TRBV27
J: TRBJ2-4
DNA: TGTGCCAGCAGTGAGGGACAGGGGGTCGCCAAAAACATTCAGTACTTC
CDR3: CASSEGQGVAKNIQYF

size: .
D: TRBD1
V: TRBV28
J: TRBJ1-1
DNA: TGTGCCATTCAGTACCCGGGACAGTTGAACACTGAAGCTTTCTTT
CDR3: CAIQYPGQLNTEAFF

size: .
D: TRBD1
V: TRBV27
J: TRBJ1-1
DNA: TGTGCCAGCAGTTTATCGGGGACAGGGGTCACTGAAGCTTTCTTT
CDR3: CASSLSGTGVTEAFF

size: .
D: .
V: TRBV30
J: TRBJ1-1
DNA: TGTGCCTGGAGTGAACGGGAGGAAGCTTTCTTT
CDR3: CAWSEREEAFF

size: .
D: TRBD1
V: TRBV6-6
J: TRBJ1-4
DNA: TGTGCCAGCAGTTACTCCGTCACAGGGGGAGGAGAAAAACTGTTTTTT
CDR3: CASSYSVTGGGEKLFF

size: .
D: .
V: TRBV28
J: TRBJ2-1
DNA: TGTGCCAGCAGTTTACGGCTCTTAGCGAAAGACCTTTACAATGAGCAGTTCTTC
CDR3: CASSLRLLAKDLYNEQFF

size: .
D: .
V: TRBV10-3
J: TRBJ1-5
DNA: TGTGCCATCAGTGAGTCGGACTTGTATAGCAATCAGCCCCAGCATTTT
CDR3: CAISESDLYSNQPQHF

size: .
D: TRBD1
V: TRBV30
J: TRBJ1-1
DNA: TGTGCCTGGGAGACAGGGGGGAGAGCTTTCTTT
CDR3: CAWETGGRAFF

size: .
D: TRBD1
V: TRBV6-2/TRBV6-3
J: TRBJ2-5
DNA: TGTGCCAGCAGTTTCGGGACAGAGGGTGCAGAGACCCAGTACTTC
CDR3: CASSFGTEGAETQYF

size: .
D: TRBD1
V: TRBV20-1
J: TRBJ1-5
DNA: TGCAGTGCTAGTGAGGGACAGGGGGCGAATCGGCAGCCCCAGCATTTT
CDR3: CSASEGQGANRQPQHF

size: .
D: .
V: TRBV10-3
J: TRBJ1-2
DNA: TGTGCCATCAGTGGGACGACAGGCAACTATGGCTACACCTTC
CDR3: CAISGTTGNYGYTF

size: .
D: TRBD1
V: TRBV11-2
J: TRBJ1-4
DNA: TGTGCCAGCAGCTTAATGGGGACAGGGGGGGAAAAACTGTTTTTT
CDR3: CASSLMGTGGEKLFF

size: .
D: .
V: TRBV14
J: TRBJ2-2
DNA: TGTGCCAGCAGCCGCAGGGGTTGGTACACCGGGGAGCTGTTTTTT
CDR3: CASSRRGWYTGELFF

size: .
D: TRBD1
V: TRBV5-1
J: TRBJ1-1
DNA: TGCGCCAGCAGGACGTTTGTGACAGGGGCAACTGAAGCTTTCTTT
CDR3: CASRTFVTGATEAFF

size: .
D: .
V: TRBV24-1
J: TRBJ2-3
DNA: TGTGCCACCAGTGAATCTAGCACAGATACGCAGTATTTT
CDR3: CATSESSTDTQYF

size: .
D: TRBD1
V: TRBV5-1
J: TRBJ1-2
DNA: TGCGCCAGCAGCTTCACAGGGGGTAACTATGGCTACACCTTC
CDR3: CASSFTGGNYGYTF

size: .
D: .
V: TRBV21-1
J: TRBJ1-5
DNA: TGTGCCAGCAGTCAAAGAGTACAGGGTCTTAGCAATCAGCCCCAGCATTTT
CDR3: CASSQRVQGLSNQPQHF

size: .
D: .
V: TRBV6-5
J: TRBJ1-5
DNA: TGTGCCAGCAGTTCTAGACTTAGCAATCAGCCCCAGCATTTT
CDR3: CASSSRLSNQPQHF

size: .
D: .
V: TRBV30
J: TRBJ1-1
DNA: TGTGCCTGGAGCCCCGGGGGAACTGAAGCTTTCTTT
CDR3: CAWSPGGTEAFF

size: .
D: TRBD1
V: TRBV28
J: TRBJ2-7
DNA: TGTGCCAGCAGTTCGACAGGGACCTCCTACGAGCAGTACTTC
CDR3: CASSSTGTSYEQYF

size: .
D: .
V: TRBV5-1
J: TRBJ1-1
DNA: TGCGCCAGCAAAAGTTTGGGCTCAAACACTGAAGCTTTCTTT
CDR3: CASKSLGSNTEAFF

size: .
D: .
V: TRBV16
J: TRBJ1-5
DNA: TGTGCCAGCAGCCCAGTGAGTAGCGGTAGCAATCAGCCCCAGCATTTT
CDR3: CASSPVSSGSNQPQHF

size: .
D: TRBD1
V: TRBV20-1
J: TRBJ2-3
DNA: TGCAGAGGACAGGGGGGTGATACGCAGTATTTT
CDR3: CRGQGGDTQYF

size: once
D: TRBD1
V: TRBV10-3
J: TRBJ2-7
DNA: TGTGCCATCAGTGAGTCGATGGCAGGGGGCAACTACGAGCAGTACTTC
CDR3: CAISESMAGGNYEQYF

size: .
D: .
V: TRBV28
J: TRBJ1-4
DNA: TGTGCCAGCAGTTTTCTTACCCACGGGAAACTGTTTTTT
CDR3: CASSFLTHGKLFF

size: .
D: .
V: TRBV30
J: TRBJ2-3
DNA: TGTGCCTGGAGTGTACAGGAAAGGGATACGCAGTATTTT
CDR3: CAWSVQERDTQYF

size: .
D: TRBD1
V: TRBV4-1
J: TRBJ2-6
DNA: TGCGCCAGCAGCGCGTGGGACAGGCTCTCTGGGGCCAACGTCCTGACTTTC
CDR3: CASSAWDRLSGANVLTF

size: .
D: TRBD1
V: TRBV28
J: TRBJ1-4
DNA: TGTGCCAGCAGTTCCAGGGGGCTCGGTGAAAAACTGTTTTTT
CDR3: CASSSRGLGEKLFF

size: once
D: TRBD1
V: TRBV4-3
J: TRBJ1-5
DNA: TGCGCCAGCAGCCAAGCACAGGGGAATCAGCCCCAGCATTTT
CDR3: CASSQAQGNQPQHF

size: .
D: .
V: TRBV10-2
J: TRBJ2-1
DNA: TGCGCCAGCAGTGAATCGTCGAGGGGGGGTGAGCAGTTCTTC
CDR3: CASSESSRGGEQFF

size: .
D: TRBD1
V: TRBV2
J: TRBJ2-7
DNA: TGTGCCAGCAGTGAATCCCTAGGGGACAGGGGATACGAGCAGTACTTC
CDR3: CASSESLGDRGYEQYF

size: .
D: TRBD1
V: TRBV28
J: TRBJ2-7
DNA: TGTGCCAGCAGTCTAACAGGGGGCACTACCTACGAGCAGTACTTC
CDR3: CASSLTGGTTYEQYF

size: .
D: TRBD1
V: TRBV7-9
J: TRBJ2-7
DNA: TGTGCCAGCAGCTCGTCCACCGGGACAGGGGTGCACGAGCAGTACTTC
CDR3: CASSSSTGTGVHEQYF

size: .
D: .
V: TRBV19
J: TRBJ1-4
DNA: TGTGCCAGTCTTGGGAGGCAGCTTAATGAAAAACTGTTTTTT
CDR3: CASLGRQLNEKLFF

size: .
D: TRBD2
V: TRBV3-1/TRBV3-2
J: TRBJ2-7
DNA: TGTGCCAGCAGCCTGAGCGGGGGTCCCTACGAGCAGTACTTC
CDR3: CASSLSGGPYEQYF

size: .
D: TRBD1
V: TRBV10-3
J: TRBJ1-1
DNA: TGTGCCATCAGTGTTGACAGGGCGGCGAACACTGAAGCTTTCTTT
CDR3: CAISVDRAANTEAFF

size: .
D: TRBD2
V: TRBV18
J: TRBJ2-1
DNA: TGTGCCAGCTCACCGGCGGGGACTAGCGGGAATGAGCAGTTCTTC
CDR3: CASSPAGTSGNEQFF

size: .
D: .
V: TRBV11-2
J: TRBJ2-7
DNA: TGTGCCAGCAGCCTAGGGACGGACAGCTCCTACGAGCAGTACTTC
CDR3: CASSLGTDSSYEQYF